In this sample, the clone carrying this T cell receptor (beta chain) turned up a few times. What it binds is unknown. The data originate from a study of blood T cells in healthy people across ages. Study at large: In model experiments, template switching was able to capture about one barcoded beta molecule for every two T cells that were present. Overall study findings and caveats: Per million T cells, the diversity of TCR beta decreased roughly linearly as age advanced.

This CDR3 is 13 amino acids long. After removal of 8 bases from V and 5 bases from J, the junction contained 6 bases not matched to a gene. Next came a second PCR, run for roughly 7 to 12 cycles, which used a sample-barcoded 5' primer along with a J-beta primer mix. Via MiXCR, TCRdb re-called the 5' RACE reads, giving one row per CDR3 protein. Of some 850,000 distinct CDR3 sequences listed, around 24% are singletons. The same specimen was also included in a second study, on T cells of mothers and their children. That study adds: In the second PCR, M1S primer introduced barcodes and 2-4 random bases.

Sequencing was performed on blood. The J gene is TRBJ2-5, the V gene TRBV12-3 or TRBV12-4; 9 nucleotides match TRBD1. The sequence derives from a boy under 18 in good health. This CDR3 is CASGRDRAETQYF. In DNA, the CDR3 is TGTGCCAGCGGTCGGGACAGGGCCGAGACCCAGTACTTC.